This TCR beta chain is drawn from a study of cytomegalovirus exposure and HLA in healthy donors. Study-level background: From 190 million or so T cells, an earlier analysis saw roughly 100 million unique TCR beta sequences. Notes on the study in general: The authors judged a highly shared variant cluster likely a sequencing artifact. When a later analysis was performed, an Asian-associated ancestry cluster reportedly had fewer N-insertions than the roughly 730-donor mean. Earlier analysis looked at TCR beta V segments, and most were productive about 90% or about 30% of the time.

Vbeta (60) and Jbeta (13) primers were used in the PCR. Data came from immunoSEQ multiplex PCR; TCRdb stores just in-frame clones and leaves some out. The data contain around 180,000 clones, roughly four fifths of them singletons. The germline V gene has CDR1 SEHNR and CDR2 FQNEAQ (reference sequence). The CDR3 contains 13 residues. As to this clone: The antigen is unknown. At one end the junction does not follow the germline gene, possibly because of a read error.

The receptor was isolated from a man in his late teens or twenties in good health and CMV-seronegative. What was sequenced was PBMCs. V and J are TRBV7-9 and TRBJ2-1, with unresolved D. The CDR3 loop reads CSSSLGRFNEQFF. The CDR3 DNA reads TGTTCCAGCAGCTTAGGCCGGTTCAATGAGCAGTTCTTC.